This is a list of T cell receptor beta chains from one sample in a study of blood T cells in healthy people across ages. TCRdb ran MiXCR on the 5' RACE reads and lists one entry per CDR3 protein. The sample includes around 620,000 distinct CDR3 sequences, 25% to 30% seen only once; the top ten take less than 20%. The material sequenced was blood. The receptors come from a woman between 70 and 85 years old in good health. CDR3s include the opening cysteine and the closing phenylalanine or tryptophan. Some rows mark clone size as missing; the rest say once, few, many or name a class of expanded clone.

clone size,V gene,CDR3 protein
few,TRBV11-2,CASSFNRATGELFF
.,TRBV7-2,CASSSRIGTENTEAFF
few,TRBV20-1,CSADPSVQGPYEQYF
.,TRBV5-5,CASSLTGRQVQQFF
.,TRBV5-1,CASSLEGTAGTEAFF
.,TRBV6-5,CASKAGGASTDTQYF
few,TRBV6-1,CASSGSIGRGYGYTF
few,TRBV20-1,CSAMTSLTDTQYF
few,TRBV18,CASPKAVAGANTGELFF
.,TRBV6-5,CASSYALTWGSGANVLTF
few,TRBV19,CASSRDKETQYF
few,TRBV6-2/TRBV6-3,CASSYEDPPSPLHF
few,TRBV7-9,CASSLGQRDAYGYTF
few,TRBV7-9,CASSSPGLAGVSSYNEQFF
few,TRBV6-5,CVSSPRGGDAQTQYF
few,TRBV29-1,CSVEEGRAYGYTF
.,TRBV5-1,CASSLEAGSGSYEQYF
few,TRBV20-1,CSARDTTAHSGANVLTF
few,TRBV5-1,CASSLTEPNEKLFF
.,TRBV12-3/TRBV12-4,CAGSLAGWHQPQHF
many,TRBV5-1,CASSRGGETQYF
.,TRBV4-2,CASSQVFVGGPDTGDTQYF
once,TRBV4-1,CASSRNRGTSGRLETQYF
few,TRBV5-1,CASSMPAATTGELFF
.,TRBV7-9,CASSFGGLAEQETQYF
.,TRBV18,CASSPLLFRGTGTDTQYF
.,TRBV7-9,CASSFGQVNTGELFF
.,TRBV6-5,CASILQETQYF
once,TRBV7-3,CASSLTGGADNSPLHF
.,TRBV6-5,CASSYRRGGNEQFF
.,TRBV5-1,CASSGAGGSSTNEKLFF
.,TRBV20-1,CSASTGEKLFF
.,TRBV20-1,CSARDSRGNQETQYF
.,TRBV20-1,CSARDVVGGKSYNEQFF
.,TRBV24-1,CATSDFSLAGGEEQFF
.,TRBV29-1,CSVYNRDSTDTQYF
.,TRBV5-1,CASSPGRNRENEQFF
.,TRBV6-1,CASSPGQGLGIYYGYTF
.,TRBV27,CASRLFAGTGSGNTIYF
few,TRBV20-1,CSAREMLRTGELFF
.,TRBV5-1,CASSPGTYSYEQYF
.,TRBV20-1,CSARSDEQFF
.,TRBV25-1,CASRSPGLSEQYF
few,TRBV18,CASSPNARNEKLFF